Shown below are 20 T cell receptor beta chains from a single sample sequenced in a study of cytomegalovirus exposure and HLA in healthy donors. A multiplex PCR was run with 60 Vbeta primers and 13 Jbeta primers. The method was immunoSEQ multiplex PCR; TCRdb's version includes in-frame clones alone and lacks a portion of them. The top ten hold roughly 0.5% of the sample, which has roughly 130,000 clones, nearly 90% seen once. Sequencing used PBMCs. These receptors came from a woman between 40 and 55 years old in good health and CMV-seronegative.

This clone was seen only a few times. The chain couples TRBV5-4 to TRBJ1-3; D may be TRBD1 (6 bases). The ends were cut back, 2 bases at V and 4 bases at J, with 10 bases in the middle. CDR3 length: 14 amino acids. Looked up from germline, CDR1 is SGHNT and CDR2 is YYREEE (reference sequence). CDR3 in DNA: TGTGCCAGCAGCTTACAGGGAGCAGGAAACACCATATATTTT. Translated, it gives CASSLQGAGNTIYF.

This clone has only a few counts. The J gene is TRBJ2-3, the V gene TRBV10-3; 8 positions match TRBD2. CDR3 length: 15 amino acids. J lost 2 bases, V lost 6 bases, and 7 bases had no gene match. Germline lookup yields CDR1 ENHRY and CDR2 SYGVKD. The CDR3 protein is CAIRELAVSTDTQYF. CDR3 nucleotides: TGTGCCATCAGAGAACTAGCGGTCTCCACAGATACGCAGTATTTT.

Here the CDR3 reads CASSILRQGEAFF. CDR3 DNA sequence: TGTGCCAGTAGTATACTCCGCCAGGGTGAAGCTTTCTTT. The chain recombines TRBV19 with TRBJ1-1; weak D call: TRBD1 (5 bases). CDR1 is LNHDA, CDR2 SQIVND, per germline (reference sequence). The CDR3 spans 13 residues. Deletions cut 2 bases from V and 7 bases from J, with 11 bases between.

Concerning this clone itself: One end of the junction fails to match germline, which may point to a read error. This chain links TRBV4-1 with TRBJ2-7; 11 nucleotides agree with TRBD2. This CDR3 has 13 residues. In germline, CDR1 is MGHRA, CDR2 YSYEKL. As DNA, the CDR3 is TGCGCCAGCAGCCGAGAGGCGGGACTAGCGGTTAACTTC. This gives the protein CASSREAGLAVNF.

The CDR3 spells CASSSSLAAFYNEQFF. Written as DNA, the CDR3 is TGCGCCAGCAGCTCGTCCTTAGCGGCTTTTTACAATGAGCAGTTCTTC. The V gene is TRBV5-1, the J gene TRBJ2-1, with TRBD2 as a possible D gene (6 bases). CDR3 length equals 16 residues. Trimming removed 3 bases from V and 4 bases from J, with 17 bases in between. Per the germline V gene, CDR1 is SGHRS and CDR2 is YFSETQ. The full variable domain, rest sourced from reference TRBV5-1 and TRBJ2-1, is KAGVTQTPRYLIKTRGQQVTLSCSPISGHRSVSWYQQTPGQGLQFLFEYFSETQRNKGNFPGRFSGRQFSNSRSEMNVSTLELGDSALYLCASSSSLAAFYNEQFFGPGTRLTVL.

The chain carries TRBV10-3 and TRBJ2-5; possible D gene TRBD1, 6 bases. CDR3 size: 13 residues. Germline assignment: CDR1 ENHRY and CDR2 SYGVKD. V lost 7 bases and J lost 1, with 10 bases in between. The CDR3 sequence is CAIMAGVQETQYF. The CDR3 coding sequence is TGTGCCATCATGGCAGGGGTCCAAGAGACCCAGTACTTC.

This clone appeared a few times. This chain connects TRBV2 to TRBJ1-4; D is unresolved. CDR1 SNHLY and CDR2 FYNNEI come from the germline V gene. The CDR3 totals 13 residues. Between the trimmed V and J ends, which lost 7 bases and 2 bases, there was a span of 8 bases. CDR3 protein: CASTRETNEKLFF. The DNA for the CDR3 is TGTGCCAGCACAAGGGAGACTAATGAAAAACTGTTTTTT.

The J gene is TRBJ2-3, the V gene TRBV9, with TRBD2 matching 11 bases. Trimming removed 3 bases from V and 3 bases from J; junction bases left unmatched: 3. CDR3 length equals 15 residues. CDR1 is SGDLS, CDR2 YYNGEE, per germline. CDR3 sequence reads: CASSDSGRVTDTQYF. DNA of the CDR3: TGTGCCAGCAGCGATAGCGGGAGGGTAACAGATACGCAGTATTTT. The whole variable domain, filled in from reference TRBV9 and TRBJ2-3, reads DSGVTQTPKHLITATGQRVTLRCSPRSGDLSVYWYQQSLDQGLQFLIQYYNGEERAKGNILERFSAQQFPDLHSELNLSSLELGDSALYFCASSDSGRVTDTQYFGPGTRLTVL.

CDR3 region: CASSGLRDRGLYGTDTQYF. Here the CDR3 DNA reads TGTGCCAGCAGCGGACTTCGGGACAGGGGGCTTTATGGCACAGATACGCAGTATTTT. This chain joins TRBV9 and TRBJ2-3; 12 positions agree with TRBD1. Germline trimming cut 3 bases from V and 1 base from J; bases unmatched to any gene: 12. Germline V lookup: CDR1 SGDLS, CDR2 YYNGEE. CDR3 size: 19 residues.

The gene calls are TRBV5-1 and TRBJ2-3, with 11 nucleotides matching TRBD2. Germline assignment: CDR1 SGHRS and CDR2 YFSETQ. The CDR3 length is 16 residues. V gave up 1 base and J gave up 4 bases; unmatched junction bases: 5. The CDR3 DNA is TGCGCCAGCAGCTTGCGAACTAGCGGGAGTTCAGATACGCAGTATTTT. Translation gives CASSLRTSGSSDTQYF. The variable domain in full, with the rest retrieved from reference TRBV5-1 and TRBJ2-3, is KAGVTQTPRYLIKTRGQQVTLSCSPISGHRSVSWYQQTPGQGLQFLFEYFSETQRNKGNFPGRFSGRQFSNSRSEMNVSTLELGDSALYLCASSLRTSGSSDTQYFGPGTRLTVL.

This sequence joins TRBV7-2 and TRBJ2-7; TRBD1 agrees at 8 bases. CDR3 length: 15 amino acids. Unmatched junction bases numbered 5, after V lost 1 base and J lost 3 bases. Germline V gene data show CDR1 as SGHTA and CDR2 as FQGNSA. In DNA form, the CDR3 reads TGTGCCAGCAGCTTAGGTGTTGGGACAGGCTACGAGCAGTACTTC. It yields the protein CASSLGVGTGYEQYF.

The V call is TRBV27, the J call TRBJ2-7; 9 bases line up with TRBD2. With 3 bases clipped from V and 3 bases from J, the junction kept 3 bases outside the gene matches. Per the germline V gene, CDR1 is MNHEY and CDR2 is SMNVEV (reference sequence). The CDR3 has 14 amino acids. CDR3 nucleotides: TGTGCCAGCAGTTTCTATAGCGGGAGCTACGAGCAGTACTTC. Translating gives CASSFYSGSYEQYF.

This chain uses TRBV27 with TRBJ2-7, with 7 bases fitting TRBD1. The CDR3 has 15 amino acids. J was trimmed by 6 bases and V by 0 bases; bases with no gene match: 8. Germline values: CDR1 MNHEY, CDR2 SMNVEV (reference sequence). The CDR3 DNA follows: TGTGCCAGCAGTTTATCAAGGGGGCAAGTACTCGAGCAGTACTTC. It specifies CASSLSRGQVLEQYF.

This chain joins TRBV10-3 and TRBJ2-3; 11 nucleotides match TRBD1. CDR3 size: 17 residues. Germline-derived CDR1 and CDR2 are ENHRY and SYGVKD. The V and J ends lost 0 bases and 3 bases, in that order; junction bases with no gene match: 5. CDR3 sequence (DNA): TGTGCCATCAGTGAGTCTCAAGGACAGGGGGCAACAGATACGCAGTATTTT. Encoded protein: CAISESQGQGATDTQYF.

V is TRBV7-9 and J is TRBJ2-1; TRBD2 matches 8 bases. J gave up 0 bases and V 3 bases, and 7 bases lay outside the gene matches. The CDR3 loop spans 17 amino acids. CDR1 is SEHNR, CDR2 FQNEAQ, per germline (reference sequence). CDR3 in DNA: TGTGCCAGCAGCTTCCACGGGAGGGCCCTCTCCTACAATGAGCAGTTCTTC. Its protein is CASSFHGRALSYNEQFF.

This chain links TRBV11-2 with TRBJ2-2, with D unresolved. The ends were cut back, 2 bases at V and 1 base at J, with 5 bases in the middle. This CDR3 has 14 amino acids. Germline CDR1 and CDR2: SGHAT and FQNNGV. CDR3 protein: CASSLSRNTGELFF. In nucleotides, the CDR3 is TGTGCCAGCAGCTTATCCAGGAACACCGGGGAGCTGTTTTTT.

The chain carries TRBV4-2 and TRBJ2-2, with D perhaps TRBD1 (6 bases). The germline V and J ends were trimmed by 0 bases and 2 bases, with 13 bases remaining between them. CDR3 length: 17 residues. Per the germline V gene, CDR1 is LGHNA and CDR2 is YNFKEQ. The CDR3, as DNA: TGTGCCAGCAGCCAAGATCCACAGGGTCATAACACCGGGGAGCTGTTTTTT. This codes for CASSQDPQGHNTGELFF.

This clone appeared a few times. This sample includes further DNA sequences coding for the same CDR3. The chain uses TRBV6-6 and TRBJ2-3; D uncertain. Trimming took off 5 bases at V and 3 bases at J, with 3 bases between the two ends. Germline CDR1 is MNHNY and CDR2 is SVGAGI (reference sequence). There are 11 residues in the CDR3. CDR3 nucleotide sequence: TGTGCCAGCAGTCCTACAGATACGCAGTATTTT. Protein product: CASSPTDTQYF.

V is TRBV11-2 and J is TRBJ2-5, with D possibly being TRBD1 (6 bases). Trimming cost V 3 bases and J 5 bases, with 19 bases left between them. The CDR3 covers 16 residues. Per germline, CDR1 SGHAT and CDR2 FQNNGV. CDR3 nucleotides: TGTGCCAGCAGCTTTAGTTTGGCACAGGGTCTCGAGACCCAGTACTTC. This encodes CASSFSLAQGLETQYF.

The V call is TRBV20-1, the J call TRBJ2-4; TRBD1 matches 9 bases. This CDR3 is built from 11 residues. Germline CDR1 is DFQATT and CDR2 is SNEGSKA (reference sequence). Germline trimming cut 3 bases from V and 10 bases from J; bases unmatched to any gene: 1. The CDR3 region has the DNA TGCAGTGCTAGGACAGGGGGAATTCAGTACTTC. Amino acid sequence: CSARTGGIQYF.